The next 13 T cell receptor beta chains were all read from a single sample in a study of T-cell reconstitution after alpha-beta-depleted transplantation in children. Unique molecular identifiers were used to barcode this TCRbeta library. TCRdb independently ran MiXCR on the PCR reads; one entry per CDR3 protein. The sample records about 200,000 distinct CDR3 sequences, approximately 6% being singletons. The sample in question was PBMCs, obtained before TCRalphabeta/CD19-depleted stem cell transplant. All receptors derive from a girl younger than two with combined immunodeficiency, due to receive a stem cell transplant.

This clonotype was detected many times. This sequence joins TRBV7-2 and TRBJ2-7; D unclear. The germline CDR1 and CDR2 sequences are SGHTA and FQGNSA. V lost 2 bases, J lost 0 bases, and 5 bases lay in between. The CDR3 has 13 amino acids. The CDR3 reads CASSLSVSYEQYF. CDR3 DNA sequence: TGTGCCAGCAGCTTATCGGTCTCCTACGAGCAGTACTTC.

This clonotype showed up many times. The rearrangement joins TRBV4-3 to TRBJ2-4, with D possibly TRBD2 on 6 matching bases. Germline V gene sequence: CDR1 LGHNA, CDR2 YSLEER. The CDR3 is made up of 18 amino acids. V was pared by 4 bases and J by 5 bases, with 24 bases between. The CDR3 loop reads CASSPTLFTGTAENIQYF. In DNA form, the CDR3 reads TGCGCCAGCAGCCCCACCCTCTTCACCGGGACTGCCGAAAACATTCAGTACTTC.

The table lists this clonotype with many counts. The CDR3 protein is CASSDRTSGLYNEQFF. In nucleotides, the CDR3 is TGTGCCAGCAGCGATCGGACTAGCGGGCTATACAATGAGCAGTTCTTC. The chain uses TRBV7-2 and TRBJ2-1; TRBD2 matches at 11 bases. CDR1 is SGHTA, CDR2 FQGNSA, per germline. The ends lost 5 bases at V and 4 bases at J; junction bases unmatched: 7. This CDR3 comprises 16 residues.

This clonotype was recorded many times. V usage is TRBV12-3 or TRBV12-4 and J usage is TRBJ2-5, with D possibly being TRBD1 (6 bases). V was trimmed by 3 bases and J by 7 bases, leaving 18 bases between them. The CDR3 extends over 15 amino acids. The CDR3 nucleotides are TGTGCCAGCAGTTTCAAACAGGGCCAATATGGGACCCAGTACTTC. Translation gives CASSFKQGQYGTQYF.

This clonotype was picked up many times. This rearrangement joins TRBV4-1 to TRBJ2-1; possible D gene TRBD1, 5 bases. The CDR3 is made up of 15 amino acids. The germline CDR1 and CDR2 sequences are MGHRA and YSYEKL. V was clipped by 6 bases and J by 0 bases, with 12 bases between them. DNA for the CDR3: TGCGCCAGCAGATCACAGGTTAGCTCCTACAATGAGCAGTTCTTC. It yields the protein CASRSQVSSYNEQFF.

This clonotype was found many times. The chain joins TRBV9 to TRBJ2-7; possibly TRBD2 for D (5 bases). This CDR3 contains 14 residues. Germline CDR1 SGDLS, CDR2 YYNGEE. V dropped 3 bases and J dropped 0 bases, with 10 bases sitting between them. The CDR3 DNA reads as TGTGCCAGCAGCGGACCAGCGGACTCCTACGAGCAGTACTTC. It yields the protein CASSGPADSYEQYF.

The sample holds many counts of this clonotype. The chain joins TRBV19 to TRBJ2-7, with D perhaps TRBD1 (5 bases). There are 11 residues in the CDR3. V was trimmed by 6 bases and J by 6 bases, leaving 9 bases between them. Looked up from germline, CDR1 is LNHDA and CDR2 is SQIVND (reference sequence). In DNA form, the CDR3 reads TGTGCCAGTAGCACAGGCTCCGAGCAGTACTTC. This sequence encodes CASSTGSEQYF. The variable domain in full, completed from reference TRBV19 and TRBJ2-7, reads DGGITQSPKYLFRKEGQNVTLSCEQNLNHDAMYWYRQDPGQGLRLIYYSQIVNDFQKGDIAEGYSVSREKKESFPLTVTSAQKNPTAFYLCASSTGSEQYFGPGTRLTVT.

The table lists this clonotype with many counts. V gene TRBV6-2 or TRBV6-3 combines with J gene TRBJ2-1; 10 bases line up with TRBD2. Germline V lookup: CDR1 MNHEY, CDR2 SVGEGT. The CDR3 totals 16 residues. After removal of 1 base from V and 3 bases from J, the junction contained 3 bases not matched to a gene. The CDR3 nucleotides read TGTGCCAGCAGTTACTGGGGGACTAGCGACTACAATGAGCAGTTCTTC. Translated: CASSYWGTSDYNEQFF.

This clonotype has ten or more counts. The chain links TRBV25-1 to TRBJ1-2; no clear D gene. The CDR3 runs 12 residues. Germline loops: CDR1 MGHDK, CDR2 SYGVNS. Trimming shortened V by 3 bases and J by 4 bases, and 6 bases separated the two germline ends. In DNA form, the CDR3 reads TGTGCCAGCAGTGATGACGGCTATGGCTACACCTTC. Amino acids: CASSDDGYGYTF.

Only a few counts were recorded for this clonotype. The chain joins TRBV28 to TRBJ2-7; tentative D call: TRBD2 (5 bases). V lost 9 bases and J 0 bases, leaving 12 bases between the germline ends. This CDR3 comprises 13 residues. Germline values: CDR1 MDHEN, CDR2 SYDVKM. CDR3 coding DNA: TGTGCCAGTTCGGACTGGAGCTCCTACGAGCAGTACTTC. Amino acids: CASSDWSSYEQYF.

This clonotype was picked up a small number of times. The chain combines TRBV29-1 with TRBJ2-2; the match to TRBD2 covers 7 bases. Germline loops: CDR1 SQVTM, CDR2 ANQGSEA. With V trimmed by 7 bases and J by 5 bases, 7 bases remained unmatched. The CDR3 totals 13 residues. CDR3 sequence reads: CSGVGSGTGELFF. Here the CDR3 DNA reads TGCAGCGGGGTGGGTAGCGGGACCGGGGAGCTGTTTTTT.

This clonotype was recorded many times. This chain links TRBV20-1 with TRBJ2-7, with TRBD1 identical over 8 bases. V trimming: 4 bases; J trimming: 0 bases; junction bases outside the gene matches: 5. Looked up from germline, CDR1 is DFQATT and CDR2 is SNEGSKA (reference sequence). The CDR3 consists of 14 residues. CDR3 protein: CSATTGANSYEQYF. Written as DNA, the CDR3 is TGCAGTGCTACGACAGGGGCTAACTCCTACGAGCAGTACTTC.

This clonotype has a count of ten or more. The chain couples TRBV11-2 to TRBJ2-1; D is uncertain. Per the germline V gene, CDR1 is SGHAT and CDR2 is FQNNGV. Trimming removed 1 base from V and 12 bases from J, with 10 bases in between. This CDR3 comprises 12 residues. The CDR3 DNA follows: TGTGCCAGCAGCTTAGTTCTAGATTGGCAGTTCTTC. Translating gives CASSLVLDWQFF.